This T cell receptor (beta chain) emerged from a study of blood T cells in healthy people across ages. It was with a sample-barcoded 5' primer and a J-beta primer mix that a second PCR of roughly 6 to 12 cycles was run. Tags on each cDNA molecule came from a template-switch adaptor with 12 random nucleotides. TCRdb ran MiXCR on the 5' RACE reads and lists one entry per CDR3 protein. The data show hundreds of thousands of distinct CDR3 sequences, roughly half seen once. This clonotype has at least ten counts. The CDR3 is made up of 13 amino acids. Per the germline V gene, CDR1 is DFQATT and CDR2 is SNEGSKA (reference sequence). Trimming took off 2 bases at V and 5 bases at J, with 12 bases between the two ends.

This receptor was identified in a woman older than 75 in good health. The sequencing input was blood. V is TRBV20-1 and J is TRBJ2-5, with unresolved D. The CDR3 region has the DNA TGCAGTGCTAGACCACCCCTCACCGAGACCCAGTACTTC. Translating gives CSARPPLTETQYF.